Listed below are T cell receptor beta chains from one sample, sequenced in a study of cytomegalovirus exposure and HLA in healthy donors. The method was immunoSEQ multiplex PCR; TCRdb's version includes in-frame clones alone and lacks a portion of them. This sample has about 89,000 clones, with 60% to 80% found just once. Sequencing was done on a sample of PBMCs. The receptors were sampled from a man under 40 in good health and CMV-seronegative. Each CDR3 is given without its conserved first and last residue. The order of the fields is J gene, V gene, CDR3 protein.

J: TRBJ2-3; V: TRBV27; CDR3: ASSSRGGWTDTQY
J: TRBJ2-1; V: TRBV10-2; CDR3: ASSERGLAGGRNEQF
J: TRBJ2-7; V: TRBV28; CDR3: ASSLSGVSYEQY
J: TRBJ2-7; V: TRBV7-6; CDR3: ASSSDRVGEQY
J: TRBJ1-6; V: TRBV2; CDR3: ASSEAPTGSSYNSPLH
J: .; V: TRBV2; CDR3: ASSEAFGVAGFYEQY
J: TRBJ1-1; V: TRBV27; CDR3: ASARTGEDTEAF
J: TRBJ2-7; V: TRBV7-2; CDR3: ASSLQRGDHEQY
J: TRBJ1-2; V: TRBV6-5; CDR3: ASRLDRGGGYT
J: TRBJ1-2; V: TRBV7-2; CDR3: ASSLAPTAHYGYT
J: TRBJ2-7; V: TRBV28; CDR3: ASNPGSSYEQY
J: TRBJ1-1; V: TRBV6-5; CDR3: ASSYSGVMNTEAF
J: TRBJ1-4; V: TRBV7-2; CDR3: ASSISDRRGEKLF
J: TRBJ2-6; V: TRBV29-1; CDR3: SVQGQGSSGANVLT
J: TRBJ1-1; V: TRBV7-9; CDR3: AGSLTHQGLSNTEAF
J: .; V: TRBV5-1; CDR3: ASSLAGSPYEQY
J: TRBJ2-7; V: TRBV13; CDR3: ASSFSGSYEQY
J: TRBJ2-7; V: TRBV5-1; CDR3: ASSRGRAFSYEQY
J: TRBJ2-1; V: TRBV7-6; CDR3: ASSSLRLAENNKQF
J: TRBJ2-7; V: TRBV28; CDR3: ASSSGREGHTDTYEQY
J: TRBJ2-3; V: TRBV28; CDR3: ASASGGAPTDTQY
J: TRBJ1-1; V: TRBV5-1; CDR3: ASSLWTGVRSTEAF
J: TRBJ1-3; V: TRBV5-1; CDR3: ASSPDRVGNTIY
J: TRBJ2-5; V: TRBV5-1; CDR3: ASSLIGTGSPYQETQY
J: TRBJ1-1; V: TRBV5-1; CDR3: ASSLGTGVNTEAF
J: TRBJ2-1; V: TRBV27; CDR3: ASSLGTGAVYEQF
J: TRBJ1-6; V: TRBV10-3; CDR3: AIGRGASYNSPLH
J: TRBJ2-5; V: TRBV2; CDR3: ASERGSQETQY
J: TRBJ1-1; V: TRBV6-4; CDR3: ASSTGMNTEAF
J: TRBJ1-1; V: TRBV2; CDR3: ASSDRGLKNKAF
J: TRBJ2-7; V: TRBV6-5; CDR3: ASSYSAGAVYEQY
J: TRBJ2-7; V: TRBV6-6; CDR3: ASSYGHAGEQY
J: TRBJ2-1; V: TRBV4-2; CDR3: ASSQDLLGGGVSRSNEQF
J: TRBJ2-3; V: TRBV28; CDR3: ASSSTGVREDTQY
J: TRBJ1-5; V: TRBV30; CDR3: AWSGSDNQPQH
J: TRBJ1-1; V: TRBV7-9; CDR3: ASSPGQMNTEAF
J: TRBJ2-3; V: TRBV27; CDR3: ASSLTRLAGSTDTQY
J: .; V: TRBV5-1; CDR3: ASSSYRSYEQY
J: TRBJ1-4; V: TRBV6-1; CDR3: ASSLQGFEKLF
J: TRBJ1-1; V: TRBV5-4; CDR3: ASSFMDRGHTEAF
J: TRBJ1-5; V: TRBV18; CDR3: ASSPPEYSGGQPQH
J: TRBJ2-7; V: TRBV5-1; CDR3: ASSLGTYEQY
J: TRBJ1-1; V: TRBV9; CDR3: ASSVGDRGNLGAF
J: TRBJ2-1; V: TRBV7-2; CDR3: ASSYARSGRFLNEQF
J: TRBJ2-5; V: TRBV9; CDR3: ASSVSGGVTETQY
J: TRBJ1-5; V: TRBV28; CDR3: ASSLGQGANQPQH
J: TRBJ2-5; V: TRBV5-1; CDR3: ASTPGVLAGEETQY
J: TRBJ2-1; V: TRBV7-2; CDR3: ASSLEPDRYNEQF
J: TRBJ2-1; V: TRBV19; CDR3: ASSMSNEQF
J: TRBJ1-2; V: TRBV27; CDR3: ASSLSKTGGQDYGYT
J: TRBJ2-6; V: TRBV10-3; CDR3: AISDSGRGRANVLT
J: TRBJ2-3; V: TRBV14; CDR3: ASSRGLGDTQY
J: TRBJ1-4; V: TRBV7-6; CDR3: ASSLWQNRNEKLF
J: TRBJ1-3; V: TRBV11-2; CDR3: ASSWGWTASSGNTIY
J: TRBJ2-5; V: TRBV7-9; CDR3: SSSLASDSETQY
J: TRBJ1-4; V: TRBV18; CDR3: ASSPGPGDLEKLF
J: TRBJ1-1; V: TRBV6-6; CDR3: ASSPDRQATEAF
J: TRBJ1-2; V: TRBV15; CDR3: ATSKGQGATNYGYT
J: TRBJ2-7; V: TRBV10-2; CDR3: ASKGSAGAYEQY